The clone carrying this T cell receptor (beta chain) was counted a few times. Its antigen is not identified. Specified treatment: some 19 received Ad26.COV2.S at low or high dose, single or two shots; roughly five received placebo; per-sample allocation not given. Sample collection was performed on day 63 after the first vaccine or placebo injection. The CDR3 sequence is 16 residues long. V was trimmed by 1 base and J by 2 bases, leaving 12 bases between them. The germline V gene encodes CDR1 SGHAT and CDR2 FQNNGV. The sample originates from a study of Ad26.COV2.S vaccination and SARS-CoV-2 variants. The wider study: Sample donor was a member of the COV1001 Ad26.COV2.S trial arm.

Profiled with immunoSEQ multiplex PCR; TCRdb holds only in-frame clones, not every one. Of 200,000 to 300,000 clones in the sample, 87% were seen once. Study-level points and caveats: The placebo group had lower spike-specific TCR breadth than the vaccine recipients did. Researchers cautioned that TCR breadth and depth analyses may have underestimated total T cell responses.

The source is a person aged 18 to 59 who received the Ad26.COV2.S COVID-19 vaccine or a placebo. This sample comprised peripheral blood, obtained in a trial of Ad26.COV2.S vaccine versus placebo. The genes are TRBV11-2 and TRBJ1-5; D is possibly TRBD1 (5 bases). The CDR3 is CASSLGVRVGNQPQHF. CDR3 bases: TGTGCCAGCAGCTTAGGGGTCAGGGTTGGCAATCAGCCCCAGCATTTT.